This T cell receptor (beta chain) was identified in a study of blood T cell repertoires in COVID-19. The overall study: Spain, Italy and the United States supplied samples that represented acute and convalescent COVID-19. The analysed material was cDNA or gDNA that came from T cells, B-cell-depleted T cells, or PBMCs.

Per the original data handling: Amplified reference gene primers provided the basis for estimating nucleated cell counts. The repertoire was sequenced with immunoSEQ multiplex PCR; TCRdb's copy has only in-frame clones and lacks some. Clonal size and the V and J genes are those of that table, whereas D and trimming came from the DNA. Of some 140,000 clones listed, 65% to 80% are singletons. V lost 7 bases to trimming and J lost 5 bases, with 21 bases between them. CDR1 and CDR2 from the germline V gene are MNHEY and SVGEGT. The CDR3 length is 15 residues. Specimen: peripheral blood. This clonotype was obtained from a man in his sixties with acute or convalescent COVID-19. The V call is TRBV6-2 or TRBV6-3, the J call TRBJ2-7, with D perhaps TRBD2 (6 bases). The CDR3 DNA reads as TGTGCCAGCACCCCGGGCCCCCTCGGGGGAGACGAGCAGTACTTC. Amino acid sequence: CASTPGPLGGDEQYF.